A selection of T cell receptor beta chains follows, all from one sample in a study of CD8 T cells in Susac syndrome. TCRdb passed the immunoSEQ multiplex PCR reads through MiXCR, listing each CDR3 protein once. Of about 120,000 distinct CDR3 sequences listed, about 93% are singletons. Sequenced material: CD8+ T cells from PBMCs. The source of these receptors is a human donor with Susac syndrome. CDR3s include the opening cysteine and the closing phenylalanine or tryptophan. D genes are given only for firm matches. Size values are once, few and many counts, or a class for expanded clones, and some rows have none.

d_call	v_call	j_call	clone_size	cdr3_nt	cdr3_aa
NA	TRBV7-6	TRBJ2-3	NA	TGTGCCAGCAGCCGACGGGACTCCCTCACAGATACGCAGTATTTT	CASSRRDSLTDTQYF
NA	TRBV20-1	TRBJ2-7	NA	TGCAGTGCTAGGGGTAGACACTCCTACGAGCAGTACTTC	CSARGRHSYEQYF
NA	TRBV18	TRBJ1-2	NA	TGTGCCAGCTCATTCAGGGACCTGAACTATGGCTACACCTTC	CASSFRDLNYGYTF
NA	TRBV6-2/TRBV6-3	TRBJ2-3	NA	TGTGCCAGCAGTTTTCGTGTGTCGGATACGCAGTATTTT	CASSFRVSDTQYF
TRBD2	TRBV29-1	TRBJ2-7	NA	TGCAGCGTCGTTGGACTAGCGGGGGGATCCTACGAGCAGTACTTC	CSVVGLAGGSYEQYF
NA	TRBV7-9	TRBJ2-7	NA	TGTGCCAGCAGCTTAGAACAGATTTCTTCCTACGAGCAGTACTTC	CASSLEQISSYEQYF
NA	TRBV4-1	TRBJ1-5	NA	TGCGCCAGCAGCCCCCACGCGAAGGACAGTAATCAGCCCCAGCATTTT	CASSPHAKDSNQPQHF
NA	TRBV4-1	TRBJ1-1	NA	TGCGCCAGCAGCCAATTGACAGGCGGCGACACTGAAGCTTTCTTT	CASSQLTGGDTEAFF
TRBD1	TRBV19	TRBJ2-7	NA	TGTGCCAGTAGTTCACCGGGACAGGACGCCTACGAGCAGTACTTC	CASSSPGQDAYEQYF
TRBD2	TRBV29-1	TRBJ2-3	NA	TGCAGCGTAGACGGACTAGCGGGGGGGCCGCGGACAGATACGCAGTATTTT	CSVDGLAGGPRTDTQYF
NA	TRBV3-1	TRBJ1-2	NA	TGTGCCAGCAGCCAAGATACTTCCTGGGGCTATGGCTACACCTTC	CASSQDTSWGYGYTF
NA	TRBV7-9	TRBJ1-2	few	TGTGCCAGCAGCCCGACGGATAACTATGGCTACACCTTC	CASSPTDNYGYTF
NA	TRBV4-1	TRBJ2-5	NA	TGCGCCAGCAGCCAAGATGAGGGTATCCAAGAGACCCAGTACTTC	CASSQDEGIQETQYF
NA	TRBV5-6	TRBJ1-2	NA	TGTGCCAGCAGCATCCAAACAGGAAGCTATGGCTACACCTTC	CASSIQTGSYGYTF
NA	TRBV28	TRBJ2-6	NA	TGTGCCAGCAGTGGACGACAGGATTTTAGCTCCGGGGCCAACGTCCTGACTTTC	CASSGRQDFSSGANVLTF
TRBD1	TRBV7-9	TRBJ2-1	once	TGTGCCAGCAGGAGGGACAGGGATAATGAGCAGTTCTTC	CASRRDRDNEQFF
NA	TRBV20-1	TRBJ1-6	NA	TGCAGTGCTAGAGATTCGGGGAACCCTCAAATGAATTCACCCCTCCACTTT	CSARDSGNPQMNSPLHF
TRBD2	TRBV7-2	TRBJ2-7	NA	TGTGCCAGCAGCGCGACTAGCGGGGTCGCCTACGAGCAGTACTTC	CASSATSGVAYEQYF
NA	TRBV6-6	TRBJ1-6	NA	TGTGCCAGCAGCCCCCAGGGGTTCGATAATTCACCCCTCCACTTT	CASSPQGFDNSPLHF
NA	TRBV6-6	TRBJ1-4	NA	TGTGCCAGCAGTTACACTTCTGAAAAACTGTTTTTT	CASSYTSEKLFF
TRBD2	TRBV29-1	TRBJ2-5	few	TGCAGCGTCCGACTAGCGGGGCGAGAGACCCAGTACTTC	CSVRLAGRETQYF
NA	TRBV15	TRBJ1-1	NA	TGTGCCACCAGCAGAGGGAAAGGGGTAGTGACTGAAGCTTTCTTT	CATSRGKGVVTEAFF
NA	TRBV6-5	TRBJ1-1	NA	TGTGCCAGCAGTTACAATCGTGGAACTGAAGCTTTCTTT	CASSYNRGTEAFF
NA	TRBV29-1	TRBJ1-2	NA	TGCAGCGTTGAGATAGGGGAACTCTATGGCTACACCTTC	CSVEIGELYGYTF
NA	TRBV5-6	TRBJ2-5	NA	TGTGCCAGCAGCTTGCCGACGGGGACCCAGTACTTC	CASSLPTGTQYF
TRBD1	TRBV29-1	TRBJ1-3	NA	TGCAGCGTTGAAACGGGGACAGCACCGCAGGGGTCTGGAAACACCATATATTTT	CSVETGTAPQGSGNTIYF
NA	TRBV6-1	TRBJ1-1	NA	TGTGCCAGCAGTTCAGGCAACACTGAAGCTTTCTTT	CASSSGNTEAFF
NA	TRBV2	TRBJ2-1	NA	TGTGCCAGCAGTGAAGAAAGGGTACAGTTCTTC	CASSEERVQFF
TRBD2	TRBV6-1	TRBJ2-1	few	TGTGCCAGCAGGGTCCCAGCGGGGTCCTTCAATGAGCAGTTCTTC	CASRVPAGSFNEQFF
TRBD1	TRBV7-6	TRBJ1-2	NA	TGTGCCAGCAGCCTAGGGACAGGGCATGGCTACACCTTC	CASSLGTGHGYTF
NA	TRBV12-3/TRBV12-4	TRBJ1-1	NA	TGTGCCAGCAGCGAGACCGCTGAAGCTTTCTTT	CASSETAEAFF
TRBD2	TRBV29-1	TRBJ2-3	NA	TGCAGCGTTGACGGGCTAGCGGGTACCTACACAGATACGCAGTATTTT	CSVDGLAGTYTDTQYF
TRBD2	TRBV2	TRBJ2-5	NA	TGTGCCAGCAGCGGACTAGTTTTGCCGACCCAGTACTTC	CASSGLVLPTQYF
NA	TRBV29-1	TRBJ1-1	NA	TGCAGCGTTGGTGGGGGCCGATTTGGAACTGAAGCTTTCTTT	CSVGGGRFGTEAFF
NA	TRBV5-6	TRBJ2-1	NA	TGTGCCAGCAGCCCCGGCTCGATTGAGCAGTTCTTC	CASSPGSIEQFF
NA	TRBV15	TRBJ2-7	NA	TGTGCCACCAGCAGGGACTTCTACGAGCAGTACTTC	CATSRDFYEQYF
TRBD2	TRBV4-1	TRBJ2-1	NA	TGCGCCAGCAGCCAAGTGCCTAGCGGGGGGGCCGGGTCCTACAATGAGCAGTTCTTC	CASSQVPSGGAGSYNEQFF
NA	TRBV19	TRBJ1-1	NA	TGTGCCAGTAGTCTGCAGAGGGAATGGGCATCTGAAGCTTTCTTT	CASSLQREWASEAFF
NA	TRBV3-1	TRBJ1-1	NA	TGTGCCAGCAGCCCGAGACAGACGAACACTGAAGCTTTCTTT	CASSPRQTNTEAFF
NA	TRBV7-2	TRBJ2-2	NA	TGTGCCAGCAGCTTAAATATGGGGGGGGCCTGGACCGGGGAGCTGTTTTTT	CASSLNMGGAWTGELFF
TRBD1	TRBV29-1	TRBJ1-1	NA	TGCAGCGTTGGAGGAGACAGGGCGGACACTGAAGCTTTCTTT	CSVGGDRADTEAFF
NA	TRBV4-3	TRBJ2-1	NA	TGCGCCAGCAGCCAAGATCCCCAGGCCCACAAAGGACGGGTCGAGCAGTTCTTC	CASSQDPQAHKGRVEQFF
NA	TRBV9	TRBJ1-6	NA	TGTGCCAGCAGCGTAGAGGGGCTAAATTCACCCCTCCACTTT	CASSVEGLNSPLHF
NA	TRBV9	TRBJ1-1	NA	TGTGCCAGCAGCGTAGGTGGGGCCACTGAAGCTTTCTTT	CASSVGGATEAFF
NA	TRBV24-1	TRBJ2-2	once	TGTGCCACCAGTGCGGCGGGGCACACCGGGGAGCTGTTTTTT	CATSAAGHTGELFF
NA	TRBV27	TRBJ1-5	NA	TGTGCCAGCAGTTTTGGAGTGGATAGCAATCAGCCCCAGCATTTT	CASSFGVDSNQPQHF
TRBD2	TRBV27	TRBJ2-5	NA	TGTGCCAGCAGTTTGGTGGGTAGCGGGCAAGAGACCCAGTACTTC	CASSLVGSGQETQYF
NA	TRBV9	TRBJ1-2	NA	TGTGCCAGCAGCGGCGGGGTAACAGCTGGCTACACCTTC	CASSGGVTAGYTF
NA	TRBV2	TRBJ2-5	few	TGTGCCAGCAGTGATCGGTACCAAGAGACCCAGTACTTC	CASSDRYQETQYF
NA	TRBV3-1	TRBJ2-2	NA	TGTGCCAGCAGCTTAAGTTCTTCCGGGGAGCTGTTTTTT	CASSLSSSGELFF
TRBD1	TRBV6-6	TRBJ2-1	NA	TGTGCCACCGGGACAGGGAGGGCCTGGGAGCAGTTCTTC	CATGTGRAWEQFF
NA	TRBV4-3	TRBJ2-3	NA	TGCGCCAGCAGCCAAGACCAGGGCACAGATACGCAGTATTTT	CASSQDQGTDTQYF
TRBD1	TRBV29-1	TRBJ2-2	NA	TGCAGCGTTGAATGGTCGACAGGGATGACCGGGGAGCTGTTTTTT	CSVEWSTGMTGELFF